These 12 T cell receptor beta chains came from one sample sequenced in a study of response to subunit inactivated influenza vaccine. Using its own MiXCR run on the RT-PCR reads, TCRdb lists one record per CDR3 protein. Among approximately 500,000 distinct CDR3 sequences listed, 10% to 15% were seen once. The source was PBMCs from blood, collected 45 days after vaccination. The receptors shown here come from a man aged 50-60 years who received an inactivated influenza vaccine.

This clonotype was found a few times. The rearrangement links TRBV5-5 to TRBJ2-5; no clear D. There are 15 residues in the CDR3. Germline V lookup: CDR1 SGHKS, CDR2 YYEKEE (reference sequence). V was trimmed by 0 bases and J by 0 bases, leaving 9 bases between them. In nucleotides, the CDR3 is TGTGCCAGCAGCTTGGCCGGTGGGTACCAAGAGACCCAGTACTTC. It encodes CASSLAGGYQETQYF.

The chain carries TRBV9 and TRBJ2-7; D assignment may be TRBD1 or TRBD2 (6 bases each). CDR3 length: 15 amino acids. Trimming removed 0 bases from V and 1 base from J, with 11 bases in between. In germline, CDR1 is SGDLS, CDR2 YYNGEE. The CDR3 sequence: CASSVGLGGSYEQYF. CDR3 coding DNA: TGTGCCAGCAGCGTAGGTCTAGGGGGGTCCTACGAGCAGTACTTC.

The chain joins TRBV12-2 to TRBJ2-6; the table's D call, TRBD1, was not checked against the DNA. TRBV12-2 is a pseudogene segment. The CDR3 extends over 21 amino acids. The CDR3 nucleotides are TGTGCAAGTCGCTTAATGACGGTTGAGGGACAGGGTTTCTCTGGGGCCAACGTCCTGACTTTC. It specifies CASRLMTVEGQGFSGANVLTF.

The chain links TRBV6-2 or TRBV6-3 to TRBJ2-1; 7 positions match TRBD2. The V segment lost 0 bases and the J segment 4 bases; nucleotides outside the gene matches: 12. Germline V gene sequence: CDR1 MNHEY, CDR2 SVGEGT. This CDR3 has 18 residues. The CDR3, as DNA: TGTGCCAGCAGTTACTCAGGCCTAGCGGTTACGCCGTACAATGAGCAGTTCTTC. Its translation is CASSYSGLAVTPYNEQFF.

There are a few counts of this clonotype. CDR3 coding DNA: TGCAGTGCTATCTCGGGAGGTGGGTACAATGAGCAGTTCTTC. Residues: CSAISGGGYNEQFF. The chain is built from TRBV20-1 and TRBJ2-1; 7 nucleotides agree with TRBD2. The CDR3 runs to 14 residues. Germline lookup yields CDR1 DFQATT and CDR2 SNEGSKA (reference sequence). The ends lost 4 bases at V and 4 bases at J; junction bases unmatched: 7.

The V and J genes are TRBV2 and TRBJ2-5; a weak D match, TRBD1 (5 bases). From germline, CDR1 is SNHLY and CDR2 FYNNEI. This CDR3 comprises 13 residues. V was cut by 9 bases and J by 1 base, with 12 bases left in between. CDR3 coding DNA: TGTGCCAGGAGACAGCCACCCCAAGAGACCCAGTACTTC. The encoded protein is CARRQPPQETQYF.

This clonotype was seen more than once but under ten times. The chain combines TRBV11-2 with TRBJ2-7; TRBD1 or TRBD2 may be the D gene (5 bases each). V gave up 1 base and J gave up 7 bases, with 14 bases separating them. Germline values: CDR1 SGHAT, CDR2 FQNNGV. The CDR3 spans 14 residues. The CDR3 sequence: CASSLGGPLKEQYF. Here the CDR3 DNA reads TGTGCCAGCAGCTTAGGGGGACCGCTTAAGGAGCAGTACTTC.

This clonotype was counted ten times or more. This chain links TRBV6-1 with TRBJ1-5, with unresolved D. The CDR3 is made up of 15 amino acids. Germline V gives CDR1 MNHNS, CDR2 SASEGT. Trimming left V 0 bases short and J 9 bases short, with 15 bases between. The CDR3, as DNA: TGTGCCAGCAGTGAAGCTCGTCGGGAAGGTAGGCCCCAGCATTTT. Protein: CASSEARREGRPQHF.

The V gene is TRBV5-1, the J gene TRBJ2-3; TRBD1 matches at 8 bases. The germline V gene encodes CDR1 SGHRS and CDR2 YFSETQ. V lost 4 bases, J lost 4 bases, and 8 bases stayed unmatched. This CDR3 comprises 15 residues. CDR3 bases: TGCGCCAGCAGCATAAAGCAGGGGGCGGCAGATACGCAGTATTTT. The encoded protein is CASSIKQGAADTQYF.

The J gene is TRBJ2-1, the V gene TRBV27; 8 positions match TRBD1. Per the germline V gene, CDR1 is MNHEY and CDR2 is SMNVEV (reference sequence). The CDR3 is 13 residues long. V lost 7 bases and J lost 4; bases outside the gene matches: 3. CDR3 coding DNA: TGTGCCAGCACAGGGGGCCTGTACAATGAGCAGTTCTTC. It is translated as CASTGGLYNEQFF.

The rearrangement joins TRBV6-5 to TRBJ2-7; the match to TRBD1 covers 9 bases. V lost 2 bases and J lost 1; bases outside the gene matches: 3. Germline-derived CDR1 and CDR2 are MNHEY and SVGAGI. The CDR3 has 15 residues. The CDR3 sequence: CASSYGGTGSYEQYF. In DNA form, the CDR3 reads TGTGCCAGCAGTTACGGCGGGACAGGGTCCTACGAGCAGTACTTC.

The J gene is TRBJ1-5, the V gene TRBV28; D unresolved. V lost 5 bases to trimming and J lost 4 bases, with 18 bases between them. The germline gives CDR1 MDHEN, CDR2 SYDVKM. The CDR3 is made up of 16 amino acids. This chain's CDR3 is CASSPSEQQVNQPQHF. The CDR3, as DNA: TGTGCCAGCAGTCCGTCCGAGCAGCAAGTAAATCAGCCCCAGCATTTT.